A single sample is the source of the 32 T cell receptor beta chains below, sequenced in a study of Ad26.COV2.S vaccination and SARS-CoV-2 variants (dated by TCRdb to the early 2020s). The method behind the library was the immunoSEQ multiplex PCR assay. TCRdb retrieved this table from immuneACCESS and kept in-frame rearrangements only. Not all clones are present; in checked studies, unresolved V genes account for under half, and no reason is known for the remainder. In this sample the table shows 410,000 or so clones, 80% to 95% of which occur a single time. Of the sample, about 12% is held by the ten largest clones. The treatment or condition label for this specimen denotes: some 19 received Ad26.COV2.S at low or high dose, single or two shots; five or six received placebo; per-sample allocation not given. For vaccine and placebo recipients, the sequenced repertoires came from samples collected on day 63 after the first injection.

The sequenced sample was peripheral blood, obtained in a trial of Ad26.COV2.S vaccine versus placebo. The receptors were sampled from a person between 18 and 59 years old who received the Ad26.COV2.S COVID-19 vaccine or a placebo.

This chain joins TRBV9 and TRBJ2-3, with 9 bases identical to TRBD1. The CDR3 has 16 amino acids. The V gene's germline CDR1 is SGDLS and CDR2 YYNGEE. The ends lost 0 bases at V and 4 bases at J; junction bases unmatched: 6. The CDR3 loop is CASSVATGQGADTQYF. The DNA for the CDR3 is TGTGCCAGCAGCGTAGCTACGGGACAGGGTGCAGATACGCAGTATTTT. The whole variable domain, remainder taken from reference TRBV9 and TRBJ2-3, is DSGVTQTPKHLITATGQRVTLRCSPRSGDLSVYWYQQSLDQGLQFLIQYYNGEERAKGNILERFSAQQFPDLHSELNLSSLELGDSALYFCASSVATGQGADTQYFGPGTRLTVL.

The rearrangement uses TRBV7-9 and TRBJ2-3; D gene unclear. Germline CDR1 SEHNR, CDR2 FQNEAQ (reference sequence). V dropped 2 bases and J dropped 0 bases, with 9 bases sitting between them. The CDR3 loop spans 15 amino acids. The CDR3 sequence is CASSLREYSTDTQYF. The CDR3 region has the DNA TGTGCCAGCAGCTTACGAGAGTATAGCACAGATACGCAGTATTTT.

The gene calls are TRBV12-3 or TRBV12-4 and TRBJ2-5, with D possibly matching TRBD2 (6 bases). The V end was cut by 2 bases, the J end by 9 bases, with 7 bases between. This CDR3 comprises 11 residues. The CDR3 loop is CASSLSGAQYF. CDR3 DNA sequence: TGTGCCAGCAGTTTATCGGGGGCCCAGTACTTC.

This clone was seen only once. The V and J genes are TRBV29-1 and TRBJ2-1, with TRBD2 matching 12 bases. CDR1 is SQVTM, CDR2 ANQGSEA, per germline. CDR3 length equals 14 residues. J lost 7 bases, V lost 7 bases, and 8 bases had no gene match. In nucleotides, the CDR3 is TGCAGCGCCGGACTAGCGGGATGGAGTAATGAGCAGTTCTTC. This translates into CSAGLAGWSNEQFF.

This rearrangement joins TRBV7-9 to TRBJ2-7, with TRBD1 matching 10 bases. The V segment lost 0 bases and the J segment 0 bases; nucleotides outside the gene matches: 5. The CDR3 has 17 amino acids. Germline CDR1 is SEHNR and CDR2 is FQNEAQ (reference sequence). The CDR3 nucleotides are TGTGCCAGCAGCTTAGCGCCCGGACAGGGGGTCTCCTACGAGCAGTACTTC. It specifies CASSLAPGQGVSYEQYF.

The chain combines TRBV29-1 with TRBJ1-1; D is unresolved. The CDR3 is 14 amino acids. The V gene lost 0 bases and the J gene lost 0 bases, with 8 bases spanning the gap. CDR1 and CDR2 (germline): SQVTM, ANQGSEA. The CDR3 coding sequence is TGCAGCGTTGAAGAACAAGAGATGAACACTGAAGCTTTCTTT. Its protein product is CSVEEQEMNTEAFF.

The chain is built from TRBV27 and TRBJ2-5, with 9 bases lining up with TRBD1. This CDR3 spans 16 amino acids. The germline gives CDR1 MNHEY, CDR2 SMNVEV (reference sequence). V was pared by 5 bases and J by 6 bases, with 13 bases of the junction left unmatched. The CDR3 region has the DNA TGTGCCAGCAGTCCCCCGGGACAGGGAATGAGAAAGACCCAGTACTTC. Translating it yields CASSPPGQGMRKTQYF.

J is TRBJ1-1 and V is TRBV5-1; tentatively, D is TRBD1 (6 bases). Trimming left V 7 bases short and J 3 bases short, with 16 bases between. Germline values: CDR1 SGHRS, CDR2 YFSETQ. This CDR3 contains 14 residues. DNA for the CDR3: TGCGCCAGCCGTCGTGGGGCAGGGGACACTGAAGCTTTCTTT. Translated: CASRRGAGDTEAFF.

V usage is TRBV18 and J usage is TRBJ2-7; D not resolved. Per the germline V gene, CDR1 is KGHSH and CDR2 is LQKENI. Trimming pared 3 bases from V and 2 bases from J, leaving 14 bases between. The CDR3 runs to 15 residues. DNA for the CDR3: TGTGCCAGCTCACCTATATCTGGGCCGACCTACGAGCAGTACTTC. This translates into CASSPISGPTYEQYF.

V is TRBV28 and J is TRBJ2-1, with a weak D call TRBD1 (5 bases). The CDR3 is made up of 11 amino acids. Trimming shortened V by 5 bases and J by 10 bases, and 9 bases separated the two germline ends. Germline CDR1 is MDHEN and CDR2 is SYDVKM. The CDR3, as DNA: TGTGCCAGCAGTCCGAGACAGGAGCAGTTCTTC. It is translated as CASSPRQEQFF.

CDR3 in DNA: TGTGCCAGCAGTTACGGAGGGAATGGCAATCAGCCCCAGCATTTT. It is translated as CASSYGGNGNQPQHF. The chain is built from TRBV6-2 or TRBV6-3 and TRBJ1-5; D gene unclear. The CDR3 extends over 15 amino acids. V lost 2 bases to trimming and J lost 2 bases, with 10 bases between them. Germline CDR1 and CDR2: MNHEY and SVGEGT.

V usage is TRBV28 and J usage is TRBJ2-7; TRBD1 might be the D (5 bases). Germline-derived CDR1 and CDR2 are MDHEN and SYDVKM. The ends were cut back, 1 base at V and 4 bases at J, with 14 bases in the middle. CDR3 length equals 15 residues. The CDR3 sequence is CASSLSGARRYEQYF. The CDR3 DNA follows: TGTGCCAGCAGTTTATCTGGGGCCCGGAGATACGAGCAGTACTTC.

The rearrangement uses TRBV4-2 and TRBJ2-5; TRBD2 matches at 9 bases. Germline V lookup: CDR1 LGHNA, CDR2 YNFKEQ. This CDR3 contains 15 residues. V lost 1 base to trimming and J lost 2 bases; unmatched junction nucleotides: 2. The chain's CDR3 is CASSQASGRQETQYF. The CDR3 region has the DNA TGTGCCAGCAGCCAAGCCAGCGGGAGGCAAGAGACCCAGTACTTC.

This sequence joins TRBV19 and TRBJ2-1; perhaps TRBD2 as D (7 bases). Germline values: CDR1 LNHDA, CDR2 SQIVND (reference sequence). V was trimmed by 2 bases and J by 4 bases, leaving 12 bases between them. CDR3 length equals 15 residues. The DNA of the CDR3 is TGTGCCAGTAGTATACGGGGGGCGCGTTACAATGAGCAGTTCTTC. Amino acid sequence: CASSIRGARYNEQFF.

The chain employs TRBV2 and TRBJ1-1; 7 nucleotides line up with TRBD1. In germline, CDR1 is SNHLY, CDR2 FYNNEI. There are 13 residues in the CDR3. J gave up 1 base and V 7 bases, and 3 bases lay outside the gene matches. The CDR3 loop is CASKGTANTEAFF. CDR3 DNA: TGTGCCAGCAAGGGGACAGCGAACACTGAAGCTTTCTTT.

The gene calls are TRBV6-5 and TRBJ2-7; possibly TRBD1 for D (6 bases). The germline gives CDR1 MNHEY, CDR2 SVGAGI. V was pared by 6 bases and J by 2 bases, with 11 bases between. This CDR3 spans 13 amino acids. The CDR3 is CASRRQDPYEQYF. For the CDR3, the DNA is TGTGCCAGCAGGAGACAGGACCCCTACGAGCAGTACTTC.

The chain employs TRBV5-1 and TRBJ2-2; D is perhaps TRBD1 (5 bases). The CDR3 contains 15 residues. Germline loops: CDR1 SGHRS, CDR2 YFSETQ. The ends were cut back, 0 bases at V and 1 base at J, with 7 bases in the middle. The CDR3 loop reads CASSLAGKNTGELFF. The DNA for the CDR3 is TGCGCCAGCAGCTTGGCAGGGAAGAACACCGGGGAGCTGTTTTTT.

This clone occurred once. V gene TRBV11-2 combines with J gene TRBJ2-5, with 7 nucleotides matching TRBD1. V was pared by 5 bases and J by 2 bases, with 5 bases of the junction left unmatched. The CDR3 is 14 amino acids. CDR1 is SGHAT and CDR2 is FQNNGV in the germline V gene. The CDR3 DNA follows: TGTGCCAGCAGCCTCCACAGGGGTCAAGAGACCCAGTACTTC. Protein sequence: CASSLHRGQETQYF.

In its sample, this clone was seen a few times. The J gene is TRBJ2-1, the V gene TRBV19; TRBD1 or TRBD2 may be the D gene (5 bases each). CDR3 length: 16 residues. CDR1 is LNHDA, CDR2 SQIVND, per germline (reference sequence). The V end lost 1 base, the J end lost 1 base, and 11 bases lay between the germline ends. The CDR3 sequence is CASSIVGTPSYNEQFF. CDR3 sequence (DNA): TGTGCCAGTAGTATAGTAGGGACCCCTTCCTACAATGAGCAGTTCTTC. Together with reference TRBV19 and TRBJ2-1, the CDR3 gives the full variable domain: DGGITQSPKYLFRKEGQNVTLSCEQNLNHDAMYWYRQDPGQGLRLIYYSQIVNDFQKGDIAEGYSVSREKKESFPLTVTSAQKNPTAFYLCASSIVGTPSYNEQFFGPGTRLTVL.

This clone has just a few counts. The rearrangement links TRBV4-1 to TRBJ2-2, with no clear D. CDR3 size: 12 residues. Deletions cut 8 bases from V and 0 bases from J, with 4 bases between. Per germline, CDR1 MGHRA and CDR2 YSYEKL. The CDR3 loop is CASGANTGELFF. The CDR3 DNA follows: TGCGCCAGCGGGGCGAACACCGGGGAGCTGTTTTTT.

The chain employs TRBV11-2 and TRBJ2-5; 11 bases are shared with TRBD2. Germline V gene lookup returns CDR1 SGHAT and CDR2 FQNNGV. The length of the CDR3 is 16 residues. Trimming took 5 bases from V and 5 from J; bases not matched to a gene: 10. CDR3 in amino acids: CASSKRTSGFRETQYF. CDR3 in DNA: TGTGCCAGCAGCAAACGGACTAGCGGGTTTCGGGAGACCCAGTACTTC.

This sequence joins TRBV6-2 or TRBV6-3 and TRBJ1-2; D uncertain. The V gene's germline CDR1 is MNHEY and CDR2 SVGEGT. V dropped 6 bases and J dropped 12 bases, with 20 bases sitting between them. The CDR3 is made up of 13 amino acids. Here the CDR3 DNA reads TGTGCCAGCAGCCAAGGACGGACCCTAATCCACACCTTC. Amino acid sequence: CASSQGRTLIHTF.

This chain links TRBV6-5 with TRBJ2-7; TRBD1 agrees at 11 bases. Losses at the gene ends were 8 bases for V and 3 bases for J; bases not matched to a gene: 9. Germline CDR1 reads MNHEY; CDR2 reads SVGAGI. The CDR3 extends over 15 amino acids. For the CDR3, the DNA is TGTGCCAGCTTCCGTGTGGGACAGGGGGGCTACGAGCAGTACTTC. It specifies CASFRVGQGGYEQYF.

CDR3 sequence: CASSVGTGEIRLRNTIYF. In nucleotides, the CDR3 is TGTGCCAGCAGTGTAGGGACAGGGGAGATAAGACTCAGAAACACCATATATTTT. The gene calls are TRBV6-1 and TRBJ1-3; TRBD1 matches at 10 bases. V lost 4 bases and J lost 5; bases outside the gene matches: 14. Looked up from germline, CDR1 is MNHNS and CDR2 is SASEGT. The CDR3 is 18 residues long.

This rearrangement joins TRBV6-6 to TRBJ1-5; TRBD1 is a possible D gene (6 bases). CDR1 and CDR2 from the germline V gene are MNHNY and SVGAGI (reference sequence). Between the trimmed V and J ends, which lost 2 bases and 6 bases, there was a span of 8 bases. The CDR3 covers 13 residues. The CDR3 protein is CASSYLGGQPQHF. The CDR3 DNA sequence: TGTGCCAGCAGTTACCTAGGGGGTCAGCCCCAGCATTTT.

The chain links TRBV29-1 to TRBJ2-1; perhaps TRBD1 as D (6 bases). Trimming removed 0 bases from V and 8 bases from J, with 8 bases in between. The CDR3 contains 12 residues. Germline V gene data show CDR1 as SQVTM and CDR2 as ANQGSEA. CDR3 nucleotide sequence: TGCAGCGTTGAAGATTCAGGGGATGAGCAGTTCTTC. The encoded protein is CSVEDSGDEQFF.

The chain carries TRBV2 and TRBJ2-1, with D unresolved. CDR3 length equals 16 residues. Germline V gene sequence: CDR1 SNHLY, CDR2 FYNNEI. Trimming shortened V by 2 bases and J by 4 bases, and 15 bases separated the two germline ends. The CDR3 DNA is TGTGCCAGCAGTGAACTCGGAGACAAACCTTACAATGAGCAGTTCTTC. Protein product: CASSELGDKPYNEQFF.

The chain couples TRBV5-4 to TRBJ1-1; TRBD1 matches 9 bases. This CDR3 spans 14 amino acids. The germline V gene has CDR1 SGHNT and CDR2 YYREEE (reference sequence). Trimming cost V 7 bases and J 3 bases; bases outside gene matches: 7. CDR3 in amino acids: CASRNRQGDTEAFF. DNA for the CDR3: TGTGCCAGCCGCAACCGACAGGGGGACACTGAAGCTTTCTTT. Using reference TRBV5-4 and TRBJ1-1 for the parts outside the CDR3, the full variable domain is ETGVTQSPTHLIKTRGQQVTLRCSSQSGHNTVSWYQQALGQGPQFIFQYYREEENGRGNFPPRFSGLQFPNYSSELNVNALELDDSALYLCASRNRQGDTEAFFGQGTRLTVV.

V usage is TRBV19 and J usage is TRBJ2-7, with 10 positions matching TRBD2. The CDR3 is 15 amino acids. Germline CDR1 reads LNHDA; CDR2 reads SQIVND (reference sequence). The V gene end was trimmed by 4 bases and the J gene end by 2 bases; junction bases not matched to a gene: 5. The CDR3 sequence is CASSKGTSVTYEQYF. The CDR3 DNA reads TGTGCCAGTAGTAAGGGGACTAGCGTGACCTACGAGCAGTACTTC.

This sequence joins TRBV5-1 and TRBJ2-5; D tentatively fits TRBD1 or TRBD2 (5 bases each). Germline CDR1 SGHRS, CDR2 YFSETQ. Trimming pared 0 bases from V and 0 bases from J, leaving 9 bases between. The CDR3 loop spans 15 amino acids. CDR3 nucleotides: TGCGCCAGCAGCTTGGGCATGGGGGACCAAGAGACCCAGTACTTC. Translation: CASSLGMGDQETQYF.

V gene TRBV19 combines with J gene TRBJ1-3, with D uncertain. V was clipped by 3 bases and J by 0 bases, with 3 bases between them. Germline values: CDR1 LNHDA, CDR2 SQIVND (reference sequence). The CDR3 extends over 13 amino acids. The CDR3 spells CASSILSGNTIYF. In nucleotides, the CDR3 is TGTGCCAGTAGTATCCTCTCTGGAAACACCATATATTTT. Variable domain in full (rest from reference TRBV19 and TRBJ1-3): DGGITQSPKYLFRKEGQNVTLSCEQNLNHDAMYWYRQDPGQGLRLIYYSQIVNDFQKGDIAEGYSVSREKKESFPLTVTSAQKNPTAFYLCASSILSGNTIYFGEGSWLTVV.

The gene calls are TRBV30 and TRBJ1-1, with D hard to call. The germline CDR1 and CDR2 sequences are GTSNPN and SVGIG (reference sequence). The V and J ends lost 1 base and 3 bases respectively, with 9 bases between them. This CDR3 comprises 13 residues. The CDR3 nucleotides read TGTGCCTGGAGTGGAACAGTTTACACTGAAGCTTTCTTT. This gives the protein CAWSGTVYTEAFF.